The entry that follows covers one T cell receptor (beta chain) sequence. Its matching antigen is unknown. A second PCR, run for about 7 to 11 cycles, used a sample-barcoded 5' primer plus a J-beta primer mix. TCRdb re-derived calls from the 5' RACE reads in MiXCR, one entry per CDR3 protein. The sample contains 380,000 or so distinct CDR3 sequences, 52% of which appear only once. Looked up from germline, CDR1 is LGHNA and CDR2 is YSLEER. This CDR3 spans 17 amino acids. V gave up 0 bases and J gave up 3 bases; unmatched junction bases: 5. These data are taken from a study of blood T cells in healthy people across ages. Turning to the study itself: T cells yielded about one barcoded beta molecule per two cells through template switching.

Overall study results and limits: Per million T cells, TCR beta diversity dropped roughly linearly as age increased.

This clonotype was sampled from a man between 60 and 75 years old in good health. The sequencing input was blood. This sequence joins TRBV4-3 and TRBJ2-3; 11 nucleotides line up with TRBD2. CDR3 protein: CASSQEIAGGRTDTQYF. The CDR3, as DNA: TGCGCCAGCAGCCAAGAGATAGCGGGAGGGCGGACAGATACGCAGTATTTT.